This TCR beta chain was recovered during a study of T cell changes during pregnancy in multiple sclerosis. This clone was observed a single time. The CDR3 totals 18 residues. J was trimmed by 9 bases and V by 0 bases; bases with no gene match: 12. Germline V gene data show CDR1 as SGDLS and CDR2 as YYNGEE. The protocol was immunoSEQ multiplex PCR, while the TCRdb copy is restricted to in-frame clones and leaves out a portion. The sample has some 41,000 clones, about 92% seen once. The source of this sequence is a female donor with multiple sclerosis, enrolled in a pregnancy study. V is TRBV9 and J is TRBJ1-6; TRBD1 agrees at 10 bases. The specimen comprised CD8+ T cells from peripheral blood mononuclear cells, sampled in the first trimester of pregnancy. CDR3 DNA sequence: TGTGCCAGCAGCGTAGTCGGGCCTCGGACAGGGGGGCGTTCACCCCTCCACTTT. As protein: CASSVVGPRTGGRSPLHF.